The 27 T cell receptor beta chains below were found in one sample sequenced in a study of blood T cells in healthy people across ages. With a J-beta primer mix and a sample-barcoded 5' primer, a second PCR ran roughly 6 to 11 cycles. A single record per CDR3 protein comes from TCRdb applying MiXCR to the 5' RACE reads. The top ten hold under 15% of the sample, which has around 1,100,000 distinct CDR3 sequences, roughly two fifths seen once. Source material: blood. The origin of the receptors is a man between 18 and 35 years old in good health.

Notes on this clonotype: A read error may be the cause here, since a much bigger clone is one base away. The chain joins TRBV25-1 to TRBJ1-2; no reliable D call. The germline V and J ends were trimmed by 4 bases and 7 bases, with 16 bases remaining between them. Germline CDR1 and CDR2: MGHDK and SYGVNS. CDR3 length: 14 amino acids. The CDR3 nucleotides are TGTGCCAGCAGTGGAGAACCGGCCACCTGTGGCTACACCTTC. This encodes CASSGEPATCGYTF.

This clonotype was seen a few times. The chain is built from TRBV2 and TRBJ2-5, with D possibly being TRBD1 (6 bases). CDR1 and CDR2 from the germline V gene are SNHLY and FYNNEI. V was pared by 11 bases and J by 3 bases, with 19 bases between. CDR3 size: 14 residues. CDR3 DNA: TGTGCCGTCCGGACAGCCGTCACAGAAGAGACCCAGTACTTC. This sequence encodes CAVRTAVTEETQYF.

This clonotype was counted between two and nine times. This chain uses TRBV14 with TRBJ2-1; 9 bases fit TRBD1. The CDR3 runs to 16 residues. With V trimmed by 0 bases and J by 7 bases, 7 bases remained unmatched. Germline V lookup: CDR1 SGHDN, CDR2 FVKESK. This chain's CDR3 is CASSQDWTGDSNEQFF. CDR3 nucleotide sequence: TGTGCCAGCAGCCAAGATTGGACAGGGGATTCTAATGAGCAGTTCTTC.

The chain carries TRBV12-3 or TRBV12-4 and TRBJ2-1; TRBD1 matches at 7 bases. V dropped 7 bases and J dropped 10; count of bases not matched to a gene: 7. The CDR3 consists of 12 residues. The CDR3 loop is CASNTGEGEQFF. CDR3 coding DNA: TGTGCCAGCAACACAGGGGAAGGAGAGCAGTTCTTC.

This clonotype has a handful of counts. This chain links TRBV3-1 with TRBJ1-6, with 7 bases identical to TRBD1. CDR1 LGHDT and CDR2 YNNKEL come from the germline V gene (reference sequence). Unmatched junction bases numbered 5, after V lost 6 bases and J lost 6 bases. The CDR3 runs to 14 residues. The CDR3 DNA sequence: TGTGCCAGCAGGCAGGGACAGCGTAATTCACCCCTCCACTTT. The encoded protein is CASRQGQRNSPLHF.

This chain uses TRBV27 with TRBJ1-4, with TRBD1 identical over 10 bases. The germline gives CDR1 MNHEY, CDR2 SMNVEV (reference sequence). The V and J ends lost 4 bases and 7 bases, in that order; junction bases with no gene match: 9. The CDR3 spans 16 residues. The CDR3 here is CASSSSRDRGTEKLFF. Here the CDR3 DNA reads TGTGCCAGCAGTTCGTCCCGGGACAGGGGAACTGAAAAACTGTTTTTT.

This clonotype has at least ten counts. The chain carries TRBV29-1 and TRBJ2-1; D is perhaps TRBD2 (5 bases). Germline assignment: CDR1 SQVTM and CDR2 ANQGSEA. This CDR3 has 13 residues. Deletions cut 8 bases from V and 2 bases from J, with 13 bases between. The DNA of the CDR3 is TGCAGCCTCCTTACGGGGACCTACAATGAGCAGTTCTTC. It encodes CSLLTGTYNEQFF.

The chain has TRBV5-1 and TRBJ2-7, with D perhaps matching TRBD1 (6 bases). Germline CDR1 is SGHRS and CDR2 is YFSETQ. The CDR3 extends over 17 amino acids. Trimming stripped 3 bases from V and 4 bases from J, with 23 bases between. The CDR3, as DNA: TGCGCCAGCAGCTATAGACCCGGGGACACCTCAGGGTACGAGCAGTACTTC. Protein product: CASSYRPGDTSGYEQYF.

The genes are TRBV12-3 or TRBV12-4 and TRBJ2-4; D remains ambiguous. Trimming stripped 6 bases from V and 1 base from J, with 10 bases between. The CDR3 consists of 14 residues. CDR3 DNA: TGTGCCAGCAGAAAGGAGAGGGCCAAAAACATTCAGTACTTC. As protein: CASRKERAKNIQYF.

As DNA, the CDR3 is TGTGCCATCAGTGAGTCGGAGGGAAGTGGTTACACCTTC. Encoded protein: CAISESEGSGYTF. J is TRBJ1-2 and V is TRBV10-3, with no clear D. Per germline, CDR1 ENHRY and CDR2 SYGVKD. The V end was cut by 0 bases, the J end by 11 bases, with 13 bases between. The CDR3 loop spans 13 amino acids.

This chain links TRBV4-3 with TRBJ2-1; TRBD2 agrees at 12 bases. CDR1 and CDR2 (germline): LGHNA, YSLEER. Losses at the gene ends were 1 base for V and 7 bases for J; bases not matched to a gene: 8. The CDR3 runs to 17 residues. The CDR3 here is CASSQVGLAGHLNEQFF. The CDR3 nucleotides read TGCGCCAGCAGCCAAGTGGGACTAGCGGGTCATTTGAATGAGCAGTTCTTC.

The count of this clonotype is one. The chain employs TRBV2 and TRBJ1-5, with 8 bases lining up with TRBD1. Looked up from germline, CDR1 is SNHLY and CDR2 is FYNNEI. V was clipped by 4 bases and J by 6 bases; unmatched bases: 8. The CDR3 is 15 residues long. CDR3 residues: CASSVGGQVGQPQHF. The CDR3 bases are TGTGCCAGCAGTGTGGGGGGACAGGTGGGTCAGCCCCAGCATTTT.

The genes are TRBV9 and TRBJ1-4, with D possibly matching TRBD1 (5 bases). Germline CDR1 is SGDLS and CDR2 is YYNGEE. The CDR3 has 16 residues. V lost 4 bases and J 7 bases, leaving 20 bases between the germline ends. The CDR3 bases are TGTGCCAGCAGCCCTAATCCCCGGCGGGACGGTGAAAAACTGTTTTTT. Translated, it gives CASSPNPRRDGEKLFF.

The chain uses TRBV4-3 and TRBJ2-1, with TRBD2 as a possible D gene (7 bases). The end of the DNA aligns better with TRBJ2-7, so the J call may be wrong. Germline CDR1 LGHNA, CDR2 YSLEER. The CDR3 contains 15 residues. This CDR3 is CASSQEGGTINEQYF. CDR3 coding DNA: TGCGCCAGCAGCCAAGAGGGGGGGACAATCAATGAGCAGTACTTC.

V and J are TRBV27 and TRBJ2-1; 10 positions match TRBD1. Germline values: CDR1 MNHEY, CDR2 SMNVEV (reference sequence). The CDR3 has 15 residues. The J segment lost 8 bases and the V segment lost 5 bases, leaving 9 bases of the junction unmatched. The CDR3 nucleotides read TGTGCCAGCAGTACCCGGGACAGGGGTAGTGATGAGCAGTTCTTC. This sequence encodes CASSTRDRGSDEQFF.

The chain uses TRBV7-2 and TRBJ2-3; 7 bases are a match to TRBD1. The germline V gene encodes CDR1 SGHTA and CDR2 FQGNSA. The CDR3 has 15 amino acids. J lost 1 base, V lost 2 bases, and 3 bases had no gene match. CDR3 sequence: CASSLFGQGTDTQYF. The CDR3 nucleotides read TGTGCCAGCAGCTTATTCGGACAGGGCACAGATACGCAGTATTTT.

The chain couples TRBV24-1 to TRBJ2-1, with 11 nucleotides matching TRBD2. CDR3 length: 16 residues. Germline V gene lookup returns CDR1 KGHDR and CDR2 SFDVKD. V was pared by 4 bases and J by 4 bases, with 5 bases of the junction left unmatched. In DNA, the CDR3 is TGTGCCACCAGTGAATCCGGGACTAGCGGATACAATGAGCAGTTCTTC. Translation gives CATSESGTSGYNEQFF.

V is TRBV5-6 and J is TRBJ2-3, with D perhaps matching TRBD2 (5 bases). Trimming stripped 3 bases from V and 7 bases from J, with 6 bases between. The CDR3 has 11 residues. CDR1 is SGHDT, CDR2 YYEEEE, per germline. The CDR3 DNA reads TGTGCCAGCAGCTCTAGCAATACGCAGTATTTT. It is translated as CASSSSNTQYF.

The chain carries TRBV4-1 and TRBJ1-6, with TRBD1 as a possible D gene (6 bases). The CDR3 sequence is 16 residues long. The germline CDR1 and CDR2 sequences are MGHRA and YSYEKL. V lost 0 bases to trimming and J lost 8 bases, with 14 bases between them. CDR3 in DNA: TGCGCCAGCAGCCAAGATAACAGGGAGTCTTATTCACCCCTCCACTTT. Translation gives CASSQDNRESYSPLHF.

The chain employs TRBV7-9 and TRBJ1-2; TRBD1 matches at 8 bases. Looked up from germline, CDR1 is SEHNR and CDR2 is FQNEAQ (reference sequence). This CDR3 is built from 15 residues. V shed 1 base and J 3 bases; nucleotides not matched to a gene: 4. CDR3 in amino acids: CASSLGTGYDYGYTF. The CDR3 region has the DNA TGTGCCAGCAGCTTAGGGACAGGGTATGACTATGGCTACACCTTC.

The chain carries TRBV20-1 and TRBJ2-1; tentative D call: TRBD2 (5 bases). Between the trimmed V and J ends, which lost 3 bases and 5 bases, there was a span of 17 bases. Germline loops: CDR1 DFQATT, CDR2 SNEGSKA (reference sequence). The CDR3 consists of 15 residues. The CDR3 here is CSASPPTTFDNEQFF. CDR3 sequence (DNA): TGCAGTGCTAGCCCACCGACTACCTTCGACAATGAGCAGTTCTTC.

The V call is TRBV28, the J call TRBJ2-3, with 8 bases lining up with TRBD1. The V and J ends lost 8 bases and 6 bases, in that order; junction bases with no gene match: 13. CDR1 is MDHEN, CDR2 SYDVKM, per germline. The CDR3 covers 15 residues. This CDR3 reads CASGQGRGSADTQYF. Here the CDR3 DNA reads TGTGCCAGCGGACAGGGCAGGGGAAGTGCGGATACGCAGTATTTT.

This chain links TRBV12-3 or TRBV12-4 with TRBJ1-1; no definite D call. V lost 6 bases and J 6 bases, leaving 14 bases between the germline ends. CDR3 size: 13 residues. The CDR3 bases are TGTGCCAGCAGCCGAAACCCAGGAGCTGAAGCTTTCTTT. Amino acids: CASSRNPGAEAFF.

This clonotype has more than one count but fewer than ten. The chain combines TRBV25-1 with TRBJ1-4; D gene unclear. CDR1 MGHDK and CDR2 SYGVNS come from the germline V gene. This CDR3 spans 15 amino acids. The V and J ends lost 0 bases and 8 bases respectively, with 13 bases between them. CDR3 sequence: CASSEYSPGREKLFF. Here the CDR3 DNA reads TGTGCCAGCAGTGAATATTCCCCCGGGCGCGAAAAACTGTTTTTT.

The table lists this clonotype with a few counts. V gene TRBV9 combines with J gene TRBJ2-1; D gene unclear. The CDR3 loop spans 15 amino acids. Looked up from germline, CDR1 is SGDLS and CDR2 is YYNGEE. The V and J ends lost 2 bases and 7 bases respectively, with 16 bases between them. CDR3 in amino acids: CASSVAPSKKNEQFF. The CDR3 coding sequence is TGTGCCAGCAGCGTTGCGCCCTCGAAGAAGAATGAGCAGTTCTTC.

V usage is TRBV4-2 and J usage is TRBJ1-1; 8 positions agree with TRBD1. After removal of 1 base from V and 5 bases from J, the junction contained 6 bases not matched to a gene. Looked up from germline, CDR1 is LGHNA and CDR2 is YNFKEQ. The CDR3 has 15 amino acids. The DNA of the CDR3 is TGTGCCAGCAGCCAAGGGACAGGGAGAAAGACTGAAGCTTTCTTT. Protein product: CASSQGTGRKTEAFF.

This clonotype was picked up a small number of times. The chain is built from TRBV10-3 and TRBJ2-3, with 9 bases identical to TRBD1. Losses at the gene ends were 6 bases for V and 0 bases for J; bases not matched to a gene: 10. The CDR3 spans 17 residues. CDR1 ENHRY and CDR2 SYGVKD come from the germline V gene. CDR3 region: CAISAPDRGASTDTQYF. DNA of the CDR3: TGTGCCATCAGCGCCCCTGACAGGGGGGCCAGCACAGATACGCAGTATTTT.